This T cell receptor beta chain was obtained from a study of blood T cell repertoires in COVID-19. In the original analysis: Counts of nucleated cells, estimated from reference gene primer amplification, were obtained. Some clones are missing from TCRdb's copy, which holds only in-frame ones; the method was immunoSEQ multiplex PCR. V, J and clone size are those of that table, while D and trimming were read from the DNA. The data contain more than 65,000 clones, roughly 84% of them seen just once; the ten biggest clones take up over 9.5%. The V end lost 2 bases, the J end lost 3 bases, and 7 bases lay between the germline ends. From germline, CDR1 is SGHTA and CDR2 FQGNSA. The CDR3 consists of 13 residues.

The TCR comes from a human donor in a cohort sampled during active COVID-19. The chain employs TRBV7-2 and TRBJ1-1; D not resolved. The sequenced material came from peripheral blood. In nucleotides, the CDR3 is TGTGCCAGCAGCTTATCTCGAGACACTGAAGCTTTCTTT. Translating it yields CASSLSRDTEAFF. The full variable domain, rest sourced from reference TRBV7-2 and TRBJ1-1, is GAGVSQSPSNKVTEKGKDVELRCDPISGHTALYWYRQSLGQGLEFLIYFQGNSAPDKSGLPSDRFSAERTGGSVSTLTIQRTQQEDSAVYLCASSLSRDTEAFFGQGTRLTVV.